The 27 T cell receptor beta chains presented below share a single source sample, sequenced in a study of chemoradiotherapy in HPV16-positive cancers (dated 2022 in TCRdb). Receptors were amplified or captured by the immunoSEQ multiplex PCR assay. TCRdb retrieved this table from immuneACCESS and kept in-frame rearrangements only. Not all clones are present; in checked studies, unresolved V genes account for under half, and no reason is known for the remainder. The sample has some 30,000 clones on record, approximately 86% of them singletons. The ten most abundant clones make up under 2.5% of the sample. The source was blood, collected from a patient who underwent chemoradiotherapy. These receptors originate from a human donor with HPV-associated anogenital cancer.

The chain combines TRBV4-3 with TRBJ2-7; 7 nucleotides line up with TRBD1. CDR3 length: 15 residues. CDR1 LGHNA and CDR2 YSLEER come from the germline V gene. The ends lost 0 bases at V and 10 bases at J; junction bases unmatched: 12. CDR3 sequence reads: CASSQEQGHLPLQYF. CDR3 DNA: TGCGCCAGCAGCCAAGAACAGGGGCACCTCCCTCTTCAGTACTTC.

This clone was detected a few times. This chain links TRBV5-6 with TRBJ1-4, with TRBD1 identical over 10 bases. From germline, CDR1 is SGHDT and CDR2 YYEEEE. CDR3 length equals 17 residues. J gave up 8 bases and V 3 bases, and 13 bases lay outside the gene matches. The CDR3 loop reads CASSSPIWTGGREKLFF. DNA for the CDR3: TGTGCCAGCAGCTCCCCGATATGGACAGGGGGGCGAGAAAAACTGTTTTTT.

The gene calls are TRBV25-1 and TRBJ2-3; TRBD2 might be the D (7 bases). Germline V gene data show CDR1 as MGHDK and CDR2 as SYGVNS. V lost 4 bases and J 4 bases, leaving 15 bases between the germline ends. This CDR3 is 15 amino acids long. DNA for the CDR3: TGTGCCAGCAGTGGGGGGAGGGGGTCGGCAGATACGCAGTATTTT. Translated: CASSGGRGSADTQYF.

V usage is TRBV14 and J usage is TRBJ2-2; D might be TRBD1 (5 bases). Germline CDR1 is SGHDN and CDR2 is FVKESK. Trimming shortened V by 4 bases and J by 3 bases, and 15 bases separated the two germline ends. The CDR3 loop spans 16 amino acids. CDR3 DNA: TGTGCCAGCAGCCTCCTGGGGCCTCCGGACACCGGGGAGCTGTTTTTT. Translation gives CASSLLGPPDTGELFF.

This clone was seen once. The genes are TRBV5-1 and TRBJ1-2; 7 bases are a match to TRBD1. This CDR3 spans 16 amino acids. Germline V gives CDR1 SGHRS, CDR2 YFSETQ. V was clipped by 4 bases and J by 2 bases; unmatched bases: 11. Here the CDR3 reads CASSPLSTGKNYGYTF. CDR3 bases: TGCGCCAGCAGCCCATTATCGACAGGGAAGAACTATGGCTACACCTTC.

The V gene is TRBV15, the J gene TRBJ2-1; 11 bases are a match to TRBD1. From germline, CDR1 is LNHNV and CDR2 YYDKDF (reference sequence). The CDR3 has 16 residues. V dropped 5 bases and J dropped 1; count of bases not matched to a gene: 4. Written as DNA, the CDR3 is TGTGCCACCAGCGAGGGGACAGGGGGTTCCTACAATGAGCAGTTCTTC. It translates to CATSEGTGGSYNEQFF.

The V gene is TRBV5-6, the J gene TRBJ1-1; possibly TRBD1 for D (6 bases). CDR3 length: 14 residues. The germline CDR1 and CDR2 sequences are SGHDT and YYEEEE. V lost 4 bases and J 8 bases, leaving 18 bases between the germline ends. CDR3 nucleotide sequence: TGTGCCAGCAGCGCGGCATTATCAGGGGTGGAAGCTTTCTTT. This encodes CASSAALSGVEAFF.

This sequence joins TRBV4-3 and TRBJ1-6, with a possible D match to TRBD1 (6 bases). This CDR3 comprises 18 residues. V was trimmed by 0 bases and J by 3 bases, leaving 15 bases between them. CDR1 is LGHNA and CDR2 is YSLEER in the germline V gene. The CDR3, as DNA: TGCGCCAGCAGCCAAGATCCACAGGGTACGGTCTATAATTCACCCCTCCACTTT. It yields the protein CASSQDPQGTVYNSPLHF.

The chain recombines TRBV13 with TRBJ2-3; TRBD2 matches 11 bases. Trimming cost V 3 bases and J 5 bases; bases outside gene matches: 10. The V gene's germline CDR1 is PRHDT and CDR2 FYEKMQ (reference sequence). The CDR3 spans 17 residues. CDR3 sequence: CASSFRASGRSGDTQYF. In nucleotides, the CDR3 is TGTGCCAGCAGCTTTCGCGCTAGCGGGAGGTCGGGAGATACGCAGTATTTT.

This rearrangement joins TRBV12-5 to TRBJ2-3, with 12 bases aligning to TRBD2. This CDR3 has 19 residues. V shed 5 bases and J 5 bases; nucleotides not matched to a gene: 17. Germline CDR1 reads LGHNT; CDR2 reads FRNRAP. The CDR3 region has the DNA TGTGCTAGTGGTCTGACGTGGGCTAGCGGGGGGGCAGGAGGAGATACGCAGTATTTT. Its translation: CASGLTWASGGAGGDTQYF.

The chain joins TRBV9 to TRBJ1-4; D is ambiguous. Trimming shortened V by 3 bases and J by 3 bases, and 12 bases separated the two germline ends. CDR3 length: 15 residues. Germline V gene data show CDR1 as SGDLS and CDR2 as YYNGEE. CDR3 amino acids: CASSETGQSNEKLFF. The DNA of the CDR3 is TGTGCCAGCAGCGAAACTGGGCAGTCTAATGAAAAACTGTTTTTT.

The chain employs TRBV5-4 and TRBJ2-3; D perhaps matches TRBD1 (5 bases). Germline values: CDR1 SGHNT, CDR2 YYREEE (reference sequence). Trimming removed 10 bases at V and 2 bases at J, with 14 bases between. This CDR3 spans 13 amino acids. DNA for the CDR3: TGTGCCGCTCAAAGGGGTTTCACAGATACGCAGTATTTT. Encoded protein: CAAQRGFTDTQYF.

J is TRBJ2-3 and V is TRBV11-3, with 9 nucleotides matching TRBD2. The CDR3 is made up of 17 amino acids. The germline CDR1 and CDR2 sequences are SGHNT and YENEEA. V lost 2 bases to trimming and J lost 2 bases; unmatched junction nucleotides: 8. This CDR3 reads CASSLSLTSGPTDTQYF. CDR3 sequence (DNA): TGTGCCAGCAGCTTATCCCTTACTAGCGGGCCCACAGATACGCAGTATTTT.

The chain recombines TRBV5-8 with TRBJ2-3; 9 nucleotides agree with TRBD2. The junction had 6 bases not matched to a gene; V was cut back by 4 bases and J by 0 bases. Germline assignment: CDR1 SGHTS and CDR2 YDEGEE. CDR3 length: 16 residues. DNA of the CDR3: TGTGCCAGCAGCCTGGGACTAGCAACTAGCACAGATACGCAGTATTTT. Protein product: CASSLGLATSTDTQYF. Full variable domain (remainder filled in from reference TRBV5-8 and TRBJ2-3): EAGVTQSPTHLIKTRGQQATLRCSPISGHTSVYWYQQALGLGLQFLLWYDEGEERNRGNFPPRFSGRQFPNYSSELNVNALELEDSALYLCASSLGLATSTDTQYFGPGTRLTVL.

The rearrangement uses TRBV6-6 and TRBJ2-1, with D perhaps given as TRBD1 or TRBD2 (5 bases each). The CDR3 is 11 residues long. Trimming shortened V by 4 bases and J by 9 bases, and 7 bases separated the two germline ends. CDR1 and CDR2 (germline): MNHNY, SVGAGI (reference sequence). CDR3 DNA: TGTGCCAGCAGTTCCGGGACTGAGCAGTTCTTC. This translates into CASSSGTEQFF.

V gene TRBV4-1 combines with J gene TRBJ2-5; 12 nucleotides line up with TRBD2. The V and J ends lost 6 bases and 4 bases, in that order; junction bases with no gene match: 9. This CDR3 is 16 amino acids long. In germline, CDR1 is MGHRA, CDR2 YSYEKL. This CDR3 reads CASRGAPSGGVETQYF. Here the CDR3 DNA reads TGCGCCAGCAGAGGGGCCCCTAGCGGGGGGGTAGAGACCCAGTACTTC.

The genes are TRBV7-6 and TRBJ2-7, with 11 nucleotides matching TRBD1. Germline CDR1 SGHVS, CDR2 FNYEAQ. V shed 5 bases, J shed 4 bases, and the junction held 10 bases outside the gene matches. This CDR3 is 16 amino acids long. The CDR3 sequence: CASSPTGGTGGYEQYF. Written as DNA, the CDR3 is TGTGCCAGCAGCCCTACGGGGGGGACAGGGGGGTACGAGCAGTACTTC.

The chain has TRBV16 and TRBJ1-3; D gene uncertain. This CDR3 contains 16 residues. Germline CDR1 reads KGHSY; CDR2 reads FQNENV. V lost 4 bases and J lost 0, with 13 bases in between. The chain's CDR3 is CASSLSPGSSGNTIYF. The CDR3 nucleotides are TGTGCCAGCAGCCTCTCTCCGGGTTCCTCTGGAAACACCATATATTTT.

This clone was counted only a few times. The chain joins TRBV30 to TRBJ2-2, with D maybe TRBD2 (5 bases). V was shortened by 1 base and J by 0 bases, with 15 bases between the two germline ends. The CDR3 is made up of 17 amino acids. The germline gives CDR1 GTSNPN, CDR2 SVGIG (reference sequence). CDR3 nucleotides: TGTGCCTGGAGTGACGTCGAGGGAAATACGAACACCGGGGAGCTGTTTTTT. Residues: CAWSDVEGNTNTGELFF.

The V and J genes are TRBV7-9 and TRBJ1-5; 8 nucleotides line up with TRBD1. Per germline, CDR1 SEHNR and CDR2 FQNEAQ (reference sequence). V dropped 1 base and J dropped 4; count of bases not matched to a gene: 6. The CDR3 is 16 residues long. The CDR3 DNA sequence: TGTGCCAGCAGCTTAGTTAGTGGACAGGGTAATCAGCCCCAGCATTTT. It codes for CASSLVSGQGNQPQHF.

The chain couples TRBV5-8 to TRBJ2-2, with 8 bases matching TRBD1. J gave up 2 bases and V 1 base, and 10 bases lay outside the gene matches. Germline CDR1 is SGHTS and CDR2 is YDEGEE. The CDR3 loop spans 18 amino acids. The DNA of the CDR3 is TGTGCCAGCAGCTTGTTCCATGGGACAGGTGGCAACACCGGGGAGCTGTTTTTT. Amino acid sequence: CASSLFHGTGGNTGELFF.

The V gene is TRBV7-9, the J gene TRBJ1-5; TRBD1 agrees at 7 bases. CDR3 length equals 14 residues. After removal of 3 bases from V and 5 bases from J, the junction contained 4 bases not matched to a gene. Germline assignment: CDR1 SEHNR and CDR2 FQNEAQ (reference sequence). The CDR3 nucleotides read TGTGCCAGCAGCTTGGGGGACAGATATCAGCCCCAGCATTTT. This translates into CASSLGDRYQPQHF.

This clone has more than one count but fewer than ten. The V gene is TRBV6-1, the J gene TRBJ1-2, with 7 bases identical to TRBD1. Trimming took 6 bases from V and 9 from J; bases not matched to a gene: 13. The CDR3 is 14 amino acids. Germline loops: CDR1 MNHNS, CDR2 SASEGT. This CDR3 is CASSTEQGGTSYTF. The CDR3 DNA reads as TGTGCCAGCAGCACTGAACAAGGGGGCACCAGCTACACCTTC.

On this clone itself: At one end, the junction sequence differs from germline, possibly due to a read error. This chain uses TRBV7-7 with TRBJ2-2; maybe TRBD2 (5 bases). The CDR3 is 15 amino acids. Looked up from germline, CDR1 is SSHAT and CDR2 is FNYEAQ (reference sequence). This CDR3 reads CASSPWTDYTGELFF. DNA for the CDR3: TGTGCTAGCAGCCCTTGGACTGACTACACCGGGGAGCTGTTTTTT.

This clone came up once. The rearrangement links TRBV13 to TRBJ2-6; D not resolved. The CDR3 extends over 17 amino acids. Deletions cut 4 bases from V and 0 bases from J, with 13 bases between. Germline V gene sequence: CDR1 PRHDT, CDR2 FYEKMQ (reference sequence). CDR3 loop: CASSSPRARSGANVLTF. The CDR3 DNA reads TGTGCCAGCAGCTCCCCTAGGGCCCGCTCTGGGGCCAACGTCCTGACTTTC.

This chain joins TRBV7-2 and TRBJ1-2; TRBD1 is a possible D gene (5 bases). The CDR3 covers 13 residues. The germline V gene has CDR1 SGHTA and CDR2 FQGNSA. V was cut by 5 bases and J by 3 bases, with 10 bases left in between. The chain's CDR3 is CASSPQEDYGYTF. CDR3 DNA sequence: TGTGCCAGCAGCCCACAGGAGGACTATGGCTACACCTTC.

The chain is built from TRBV29-1 and TRBJ2-5; D call uncertain. The CDR3 is 14 residues long. V dropped 4 bases and J dropped 0 bases, with 12 bases sitting between them. The germline V gene encodes CDR1 SQVTM and CDR2 ANQGSEA. In nucleotides, the CDR3 is TGCAGCGTTGTTCCTGATAGAGACCAAGAGACCCAGTACTTC. As protein: CSVVPDRDQETQYF.